This is a list of T cell receptor beta chains from one sample in a study of blood T cell repertoires in COVID-19. Profiling relied on immunoSEQ multiplex PCR, and the TCRdb table lists in-frame clones only, not all of them. The sample has about 240,000 clones; around 83% are singletons. Specimen: peripheral blood. Source of these receptors: a woman aged 60 to 75 with active or convalescent COVID-19. Each CDR3 is given with its conserved first and last residue. The D gene is left open where the match is weak. Clone sizes are given selectively: once, few, many, or a class where the clone is expanded.

abundance: -; d_gene: -; j_gene: TRBJ2-3; v_gene: TRBV7-9; CDR3aa: CASSLVRGVPDTQYF; CDR3nt: TGTGCCAGCAGCTTAGTCAGGGGGGTCCCAGATACGCAGTATTTT
abundance: -; d_gene: TRBD2; j_gene: TRBJ2-7; v_gene: TRBV3-1/TRBV3-2; CDR3aa: CASSQEPAGTSGAYEQYF; CDR3nt: TGTGCCAGCAGCCAAGAGCCCGCTGGGACTAGCGGGGCCTACGAGCAGTACTTC
abundance: -; d_gene: TRBD1; j_gene: TRBJ2-1; v_gene: TRBV5-4; CDR3aa: CASSQTGQGSYNEQFF; CDR3nt: TGTGCCAGCAGCCAGACGGGACAGGGCTCCTACAATGAGCAGTTCTTC
abundance: -; d_gene: -; j_gene: TRBJ1-1; v_gene: TRBV27; CDR3aa: CASSSLQGGPEAFF; CDR3nt: TGTGCCAGCAGTTCCCTCCAGGGTGGCCCTGAAGCTTTCTTT
abundance: -; d_gene: TRBD2; j_gene: TRBJ2-3; v_gene: TRBV7-9; CDR3aa: CASSLSAGFTDTQYF; CDR3nt: TGTGCCAGCAGCTTATCAGCGGGGTTCACAGATACGCAGTATTTT
abundance: -; d_gene: -; j_gene: TRBJ1-1; v_gene: TRBV9; CDR3aa: CASSLGMGMNTEAFF; CDR3nt: TGTGCCAGCAGCTTAGGGATGGGCATGAACACTGAAGCTTTCTTT
abundance: -; d_gene: -; j_gene: TRBJ1-1; v_gene: TRBV7-6; CDR3aa: CASSLGGAGNTEAFF; CDR3nt: TGTGCCAGCAGCTTAGGTGGGGCAGGCAACACTGAAGCTTTCTTT
abundance: -; d_gene: TRBD1; j_gene: TRBJ2-7; v_gene: TRBV5-1; CDR3aa: CASSVQGAREQYF; CDR3nt: TGCGCCAGCAGCGTGCAGGGGGCGAGGGAGCAGTACTTC
abundance: once; d_gene: -; j_gene: TRBJ1-2; v_gene: TRBV4-1; CDR3aa: CASSQERGNYGYTF; CDR3nt: TGCGCCAGCAGCCAAGAGCGGGGTAACTATGGCTACACCTTC
abundance: few; d_gene: -; j_gene: TRBJ1-2; v_gene: TRBV3-1/TRBV3-2; CDR3aa: CASSLYGSDGYTF; CDR3nt: TGTGCCAGCAGCCTGTACGGTTCTGATGGCTACACCTTC
abundance: -; d_gene: TRBD1; j_gene: TRBJ1-3; v_gene: TRBV2; CDR3aa: CASRQGAGNTIYF; CDR3nt: TGTGCCAGCAGACAGGGGGCGGGAAACACCATATATTTT
abundance: once; d_gene: -; j_gene: TRBJ1-6; v_gene: TRBV3-1/TRBV3-2; CDR3aa: CASSQDLNRRSPLHF; CDR3nt: TGTGCCAGCAGCCAAGACCTCAACCGGAGGTCACCCCTCCACTTT
abundance: -; d_gene: -; j_gene: TRBJ1-3; v_gene: TRBV6-5; CDR3aa: CASSPPGVSGNTIYF; CDR3nt: TGTGCCAGCAGTCCTCCAGGGGTCTCTGGAAACACCATATATTTT
abundance: -; d_gene: -; j_gene: TRBJ2-7; v_gene: TRBV23-1; CDR3aa: CASTWGPPYEQYF; CDR3nt: TGCGCCAGCACGTGGGGGCCCCCCTACGAGCAGTACTTC
abundance: -; d_gene: -; j_gene: TRBJ2-5; v_gene: TRBV2; CDR3aa: CASSEALHEAETQYF; CDR3nt: TGTGCCAGCAGTGAAGCGCTTCATGAGGCAGAGACCCAGTACTTC
abundance: -; d_gene: -; j_gene: TRBJ1-1; v_gene: TRBV6-5; CDR3aa: CASKPGLNTEAFF; CDR3nt: TGTGCCAGTAAACCAGGGTTGAACACTGAAGCTTTCTTT
abundance: few; d_gene: -; j_gene: TRBJ1-3; v_gene: TRBV30; CDR3aa: CAWSPGQPSGNTIYF; CDR3nt: TGTGCCTGGAGTCCTGGACAGCCTTCTGGAAACACCATATATTTT
abundance: -; d_gene: TRBD1; j_gene: TRBJ1-1; v_gene: TRBV5-1; CDR3aa: CASSSSGDRAEGMNTEAFF; CDR3nt: TGCGCCAGCAGCTCCAGTGGGGACAGGGCGGAGGGCATGAACACTGAAGCTTTCTTT
abundance: -; d_gene: TRBD1; j_gene: TRBJ1-4; v_gene: TRBV2; CDR3aa: CASREGAVYGVSEKLFF; CDR3nt: TGTGCCAGCAGGGAGGGGGCGGTGTATGGGGTTAGTGAAAAACTGTTTTTT
abundance: -; d_gene: -; j_gene: TRBJ2-6; v_gene: TRBV7-2; CDR3aa: CASSLGYSSGANVLTF; CDR3nt: TGTGCCAGCAGCTTAGGTTATAGCTCTGGGGCCAACGTCCTGACTTTC
abundance: once; d_gene: TRBD1; j_gene: TRBJ2-1; v_gene: TRBV10-2; CDR3aa: CASSEPFGAGGAGQFF; CDR3nt: TGCGCCAGCAGTGAGCCCTTTGGGGCAGGGGGCGCCGGGCAGTTCTTC
abundance: many; d_gene: TRBD1; j_gene: TRBJ2-5; v_gene: TRBV25-1; CDR3aa: CASSDPGTGGETQYF; CDR3nt: TGTGCCAGCAGTGACCCAGGGACAGGGGGGGAGACCCAGTACTTC
abundance: -; d_gene: TRBD1; j_gene: TRBJ1-2; v_gene: TRBV7-3; CDR3aa: CASSSDRGTRANYGYTF; CDR3nt: TGTGCCAGCAGCTCGGACAGGGGCACACGAGCTAACTATGGCTACACCTTC
abundance: -; d_gene: -; j_gene: TRBJ2-3; v_gene: TRBV5-1; CDR3aa: CASSLGNVPGSTDTQYF; CDR3nt: TGCGCCAGCAGCTTGGGTAACGTCCCAGGGTCCACAGATACGCAGTATTTT
abundance: few; d_gene: TRBD1; j_gene: TRBJ1-3; v_gene: TRBV5-1; CDR3aa: CASSLAAQGAIGNTIYF; CDR3nt: TGCGCCAGCAGCTTGGCCGCTCAGGGGGCGATTGGAAACACCATATATTTT
abundance: -; d_gene: -; j_gene: TRBJ2-4; v_gene: TRBV7-9; CDR3aa: CASSLARGLAKNIQYF; CDR3nt: TGTGCCAGCAGCTTAGCTCGCGGACTAGCCAAAAACATTCAGTACTTC
abundance: -; d_gene: TRBD1; j_gene: TRBJ2-7; v_gene: TRBV7-8; CDR3aa: CASSPGTGLYEQYF; CDR3nt: TGTGCCAGCAGCCCAGGGACAGGCCTCTACGAGCAGTACTTC
abundance: few; d_gene: -; j_gene: TRBJ1-2; v_gene: TRBV2; CDR3aa: CASSAPGTNYGYTF; CDR3nt: TGTGCCAGCAGTGCTCCCGGGACAAACTATGGCTACACCTTC
abundance: -; d_gene: -; j_gene: TRBJ1-5; v_gene: TRBV27; CDR3aa: CASSLSAYGQPQHF; CDR3nt: TGTGCCAGCAGTTTATCGGCCTACGGGCAGCCCCAGCATTTT
abundance: -; d_gene: -; j_gene: TRBJ1-6; v_gene: TRBV21-1; CDR3aa: CASSSRQSDNSPLHF; CDR3nt: TGTGCCAGCAGCTCAAGACAGTCTGATAATTCACCCCTCCACTTT
abundance: -; d_gene: -; j_gene: TRBJ1-1; v_gene: TRBV19; CDR3aa: CASSKRQVGTEAFF; CDR3nt: TGTGCCAGTAGTAAACGACAGGTGGGCACTGAAGCTTTCTTT